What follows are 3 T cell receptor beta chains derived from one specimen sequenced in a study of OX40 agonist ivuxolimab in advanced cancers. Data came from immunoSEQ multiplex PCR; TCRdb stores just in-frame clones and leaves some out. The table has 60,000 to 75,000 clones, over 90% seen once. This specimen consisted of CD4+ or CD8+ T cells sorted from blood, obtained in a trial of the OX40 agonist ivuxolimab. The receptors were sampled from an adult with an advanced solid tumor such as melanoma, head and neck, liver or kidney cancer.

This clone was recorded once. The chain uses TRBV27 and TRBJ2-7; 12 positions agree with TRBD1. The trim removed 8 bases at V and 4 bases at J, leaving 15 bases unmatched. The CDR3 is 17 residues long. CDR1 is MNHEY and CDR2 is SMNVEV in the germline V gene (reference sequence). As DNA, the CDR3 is TGTGCCAGCGCCTCATCAACGGGGGACAGGGGGCTGTACGAGCAGTACTTC. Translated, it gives CASASSTGDRGLYEQYF.

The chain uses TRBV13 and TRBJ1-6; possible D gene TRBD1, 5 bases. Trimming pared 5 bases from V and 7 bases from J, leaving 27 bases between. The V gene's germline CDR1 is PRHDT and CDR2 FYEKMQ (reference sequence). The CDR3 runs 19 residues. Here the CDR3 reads CASSLLNDGTEVGNSPLHF. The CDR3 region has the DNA TGTGCCAGCAGCCTATTAAACGACGGGACGGAGGTGGGAAATTCACCCCTCCACTTT.

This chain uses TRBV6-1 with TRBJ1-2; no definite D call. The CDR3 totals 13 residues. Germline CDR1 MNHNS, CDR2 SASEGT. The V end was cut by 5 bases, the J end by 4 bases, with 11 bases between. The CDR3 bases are TGTGCCAGCAGTCCCGCGCGGGCCTATGGCTACACCTTC. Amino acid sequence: CASSPARAYGYTF.